This T cell receptor beta chain was documented in a study of shared clonotypes between healthy human individuals. Study-level information: The composition of the donors was a couple of women and a few men aged 18 to 49.

The V gene lost 6 bases and the J gene lost 7 bases, with 15 bases spanning the gap. The germline CDR1 and CDR2 sequences are MNHEY and SMNVEV (reference sequence). The CDR3 extends over 13 amino acids. The protocol was immunoSEQ multiplex PCR, while the TCRdb copy is restricted to in-frame clones and leaves out a portion. The sample carries about 1.5 million clones, 96% recorded once. The sample consisted of naive CD4+ T cells sorted from blood. Subset defined: CD45RA+ positively selected. The TCR sequence derives from a man in his thirties or forties in good health. The gene calls are TRBV27 and TRBJ1-2, with a tentative D call TRBD1 (6 bases). The DNA of the CDR3 is TGTGCCAGCAGATTAGGGGGGGGATTTGGCTACACCTTC. Translating gives CASRLGGGFGYTF.